The 24 T cell receptor beta chains listed next were all sequenced from one sample in a study of blood T cell repertoires in COVID-19. Measured with immunoSEQ multiplex PCR; TCRdb has only the in-frame clones, and not every one. The sample contains about 180,000 clones, roughly nine tenths of which appear only once. Specimen: peripheral blood. The receptor source for this set is a man aged 18 to 29 who had recovered from COVID-19.

The chain carries TRBV4-2 and TRBJ2-2; tentatively, D is TRBD2 (6 bases). The germline CDR1 and CDR2 sequences are LGHNA and YNFKEQ. The CDR3 extends over 16 amino acids. The V end was cut by 1 base, the J end by 6 bases, with 15 bases between. DNA of the CDR3: TGTGCCAGCAGCCAAGGGGTGGGAGGATCCGCCGGGGAGCTGTTTTTT. Its translation is CASSQGVGGSAGELFF.

This sequence joins TRBV27 and TRBJ2-1; TRBD2 matches at 8 bases. V dropped 7 bases and J dropped 3; count of bases not matched to a gene: 14. The CDR3 loop spans 17 amino acids. Germline V lookup: CDR1 MNHEY, CDR2 SMNVEV (reference sequence). This CDR3 is CASIASVAGPFYNEQFF. The CDR3 region has the DNA TGTGCCAGCATAGCATCCGTAGCGGGACCCTTCTACAATGAGCAGTTCTTC.

V gene TRBV29-1 combines with J gene TRBJ2-2; the match to TRBD1 covers 7 bases. Germline CDR1 is SQVTM and CDR2 is ANQGSEA. The J segment lost 0 bases and the V segment lost 6 bases, leaving 4 bases of the junction unmatched. The CDR3 consists of 14 residues. This chain's CDR3 is CSVRDSANTGELFF. The CDR3 region has the DNA TGCAGCGTCAGGGACAGCGCGAACACCGGGGAGCTGTTTTTT.

The V and J genes are TRBV5-6 and TRBJ2-7; the D gene is possibly TRBD2 (5 bases). The germline CDR1 and CDR2 sequences are SGHDT and YYEEEE. Trimming removed 0 bases from V and 0 bases from J, with 10 bases in between. The CDR3 runs to 15 residues. Here the CDR3 DNA reads TGTGCCAGCAGCTTGGAACTAGGGAGCTCCTACGAGCAGTACTTC. This encodes CASSLELGSSYEQYF.

The chain combines TRBV3-1 (or the pseudogene TRBV3-2) with TRBJ2-5, with D perhaps matching TRBD1 (6 bases). The germline CDR1 and CDR2 sequences are LGHDT and YNNKEL (reference sequence). Trimming cost V 0 bases and J 4 bases, with 24 bases left between them. The CDR3 sequence is 19 residues long. The CDR3: CASSQEIVKGDVELETQYF. The CDR3 bases are TGTGCCAGCAGCCAAGAGATTGTAAAGGGGGACGTCGAACTAGAGACCCAGTACTTC.

The gene calls are TRBV7-9 and TRBJ1-4; D gene unclear. V was shortened by 6 bases and J by 4 bases, with 15 bases between the two germline ends. Germline CDR1 SEHNR, CDR2 FQNEAQ (reference sequence). CDR3 length: 15 residues. The CDR3 spells CASRAGRLGNEKLFF. The CDR3 DNA reads as TGTGCCAGCAGAGCAGGAAGGCTCGGTAATGAAAAACTGTTTTTT.

The chain couples TRBV9 to TRBJ2-1; TRBD1 might be the D (5 bases). From germline, CDR1 is SGDLS and CDR2 YYNGEE. The CDR3 is made up of 16 amino acids. Trimming removed 4 bases at V and 1 base at J, with 15 bases between. CDR3 amino acids: CASSPPAGLSYNEQFF. Written as DNA, the CDR3 is TGTGCCAGCAGCCCTCCCGCAGGGCTGTCCTACAATGAGCAGTTCTTC.

This chain links TRBV29-1 with TRBJ2-1; 7 bases align to TRBD2. This CDR3 has 15 amino acids. From germline, CDR1 is SQVTM and CDR2 ANQGSEA. J lost 7 bases, V lost 1 base, and 10 bases had no gene match. The CDR3 here is CSVEVPRELINEQFF. CDR3 DNA: TGCAGCGTTGAAGTTCCGCGGGAGCTTATAAATGAGCAGTTCTTC.

The chain joins TRBV5-6 to TRBJ2-1, with 7 bases aligning to TRBD1. The CDR3 extends over 14 amino acids. In germline, CDR1 is SGHDT, CDR2 YYEEEE. Losses at the gene ends were 4 bases for V and 4 bases for J; bases not matched to a gene: 5. CDR3 residues: CASSGGQKYNEQFF. The CDR3 DNA reads as TGTGCCAGCAGCGGGGGACAGAAATACAATGAGCAGTTCTTC.

This chain joins TRBV11-3 and TRBJ1-6; 9 bases fit TRBD1. Germline V gene sequence: CDR1 SGHNT, CDR2 YENEEA. This CDR3 spans 15 amino acids. V shed 5 bases, J shed 8 bases, and the junction held 7 bases outside the gene matches. The CDR3 region is CASSTGQGNDSPLHF. For the CDR3, the DNA is TGTGCCAGCAGCACTGGACAGGGGAATGATTCACCCCTCCACTTT.

The rearrangement joins TRBV27 to TRBJ2-7; TRBD2 matches 7 bases. The CDR3 contains 13 residues. V dropped 4 bases and J dropped 2; count of bases not matched to a gene: 2. Germline assignment: CDR1 MNHEY and CDR2 SMNVEV (reference sequence). The CDR3 protein is CASSWRETYEQYF. In nucleotides, the CDR3 is TGTGCCAGCAGTTGGCGGGAGACCTACGAGCAGTACTTC.

This clone showed up many times. CDR3 sequence: CASSVGFAGANEQYF. In DNA, the CDR3 is TGTGCCAGCAGCGTTGGGTTTGCGGGAGCAAACGAGCAGTACTTC. This chain connects TRBV9 to TRBJ2-7; 7 bases line up with TRBD2. V dropped 2 bases and J dropped 5; count of bases not matched to a gene: 10. CDR1 SGDLS and CDR2 YYNGEE come from the germline V gene. This CDR3 contains 15 residues.

The rearrangement joins TRBV20-1 to TRBJ2-6; 7 bases agree with TRBD1. This CDR3 contains 15 residues. Trimming at V came to 3 bases and at J to 2 bases, leaving 4 bases not matched to a gene. Per germline, CDR1 DFQATT and CDR2 SNEGSKA (reference sequence). In DNA form, the CDR3 reads TGCAGTGCTAGTCCCCAGGGGGCTGGGGCCAACGTCCTGACTTTC. As protein: CSASPQGAGANVLTF.

CDR3 region: CASSGGFGTGYEQYF. CDR3 coding DNA: TGTGCCAGCAGTGGGGGGTTCGGGACAGGCTACGAGCAGTACTTC. This chain uses TRBV9 with TRBJ2-7, with TRBD1 identical over 8 bases. Germline lookup yields CDR1 SGDLS and CDR2 YYNGEE. The CDR3 extends over 15 amino acids. J gave up 3 bases and V 5 bases, and 10 bases lay outside the gene matches.

This chain uses TRBV9 with TRBJ1-3, with 11 nucleotides matching TRBD1. Germline assignment: CDR1 SGDLS and CDR2 YYNGEE. Trimming cost V 3 bases and J 10 bases; bases outside gene matches: 6. This CDR3 comprises 14 residues. The DNA for the CDR3 is TGTGCCAGCAGCGACCGGGACAGGGGGGAAACCATATATTTT. Its translation: CASSDRDRGETIYF.

The V gene is TRBV6-5, the J gene TRBJ1-5; 9 bases are a match to TRBD1. CDR1 is MNHEY and CDR2 is SVGAGI in the germline V gene. The junction had 1 base not matched to a gene; V was cut back by 5 bases and J by 5 bases. This CDR3 is 13 amino acids long. CDR3 sequence: CASSRDRDQPQHF. In DNA, the CDR3 is TGTGCCAGCAGTCGGGACAGGGATCAGCCCCAGCATTTT.

The chain combines TRBV29-1 with TRBJ2-7, with TRBD1 matching over 7 bases. Germline CDR1 and CDR2: SQVTM and ANQGSEA. The length of the CDR3 is 11 residues. J lost 3 bases, V lost 8 bases, and 4 bases had no gene match. The CDR3 here is CSLGQHYEQYF. In nucleotides, the CDR3 is TGCAGCTTGGGACAGCACTACGAGCAGTACTTC.

The J gene is TRBJ2-1, the V gene TRBV5-1, with D possibly matching TRBD2 (5 bases). Germline lookup yields CDR1 SGHRS and CDR2 YFSETQ. This CDR3 spans 13 amino acids. V lost 4 bases, J lost 4 bases, and 9 bases lay in between. CDR3 DNA sequence: TGCGCCAGCAGCCCAGGAGGATACAATGAGCAGTTCTTC. The encoded protein is CASSPGGYNEQFF.

The DNA of the CDR3 is TGTGCCAGCAGCCACTTAATAACCCCCCCATCCAATGAGCAGTTCTTC. It encodes CASSHLITPPSNEQFF. The rearrangement links TRBV28 to TRBJ2-1; D gene uncertain. Germline assignment: CDR1 MDHEN and CDR2 SYDVKM. V lost 6 bases to trimming and J lost 6 bases, with 21 bases between them. There are 16 residues in the CDR3.

In this sample, this clone turned up once. Written as DNA, the CDR3 is TGTGCCAGTAGTCCGGGGACAGGCCAAGAGACCCAGTACTTC. Its translation: CASSPGTGQETQYF. The V and J genes are TRBV19 and TRBJ2-5; 8 nucleotides line up with TRBD1. The CDR3 length is 14 residues. V lost 5 bases and J lost 1; bases outside the gene matches: 3. Germline lookup yields CDR1 LNHDA and CDR2 SQIVND (reference sequence).

This clone was observed once. The genes are TRBV5-5 and TRBJ1-3; D remains ambiguous. Germline CDR1 is SGHKS and CDR2 is YYEKEE (reference sequence). This CDR3 spans 14 amino acids. Trimming pared 0 bases from V and 0 bases from J, leaving 4 bases between. This chain's CDR3 is CASSLGSSGNTIYF. The CDR3 region has the DNA TGTGCCAGCAGCTTGGGTAGCTCTGGAAACACCATATATTTT.

V gene TRBV5-5 combines with J gene TRBJ2-6; D unclear. This CDR3 has 15 residues. V lost 1 base, J lost 0 bases, and 5 bases lay in between. Germline loops: CDR1 SGHKS, CDR2 YYEKEE (reference sequence). Here the CDR3 DNA reads TGTGCCAGCAGCTTGACAGTCTCTGGGGCCAACGTCCTGACTTTC. Translating gives CASSLTVSGANVLTF.

This clone occurred once. This chain connects TRBV28 to TRBJ1-6; 8 nucleotides agree with TRBD1. The CDR3 is made up of 14 amino acids. In germline, CDR1 is MDHEN, CDR2 SYDVKM. The J segment lost 6 bases and the V segment lost 6 bases, leaving 4 bases of the junction unmatched. CDR3: CASRPTGVNSPLHF. The CDR3 region has the DNA TGTGCCAGCAGACCGACAGGGGTTAATTCACCCCTCCACTTT.

The V gene is TRBV11-2, the J gene TRBJ2-1, with 7 bases aligning to TRBD2. The CDR3 has 14 amino acids. Germline V CDR1 and CDR2: SGHAT, FQNNGV. The ends lost 3 bases at V and 8 bases at J; junction bases unmatched: 7. CDR3 sequence (DNA): TGTGCCAGCAGCTTTATGGGGGGGATAGATGAGCAGTTCTTC. It translates to CASSFMGGIDEQFF.